This TCR beta chain stems from a study of post-analysis software for immune sequencing data. V was pared by 4 bases and J by 4 bases, with 13 bases between. Germline CDR1 is DFQATT and CDR2 is SNEGSKA (reference sequence). The CDR3 covers 13 residues. On this clonotype itself: Its target is not known.

Prepared libraries of TCR beta cDNA carried unique molecular identifiers. MiXCR, run by TCRdb on the PCR reads, gives a single entry per CDR3 protein. The data contain 600,000 to 700,000 distinct CDR3 sequences, around 64% of them seen just once; the ten biggest clones take up about 11%. Notes on the study in general: Patients had higher frequencies than controls of about five TRBV segments, including TRBV5-6, TRBV5-1 and TRBV20-1.

This clonotype was sampled from a girl between 2 and 10 years old with multiple sclerosis. The sequenced sample consisted of blood. The rearrangement links TRBV20-1 to TRBJ2-5; D may match TRBD1 or TRBD2 (5 bases each). The DNA of the CDR3 is TGCAGTGCTAAATTTCCGGGGCCAGAGACCCAGTACTTC. This encodes CSAKFPGPETQYF.